Listed below are T cell receptor beta chains from one sample, sequenced in a study of blood T cell repertoires in COVID-19. Using immunoSEQ multiplex PCR, the repertoire was profiled, and TCRdb retains in-frame clones only, with some absent. The table lists roughly 180,000 clones, just under 85% of them singletons. Material: peripheral blood. The receptors originated from a man in his forties who had recovered from COVID-19. Both conserved end residues are part of each CDR3. The D gene is left open where the match is weak. The listing skips clone size in some rows; elsewhere it reads once, few, many or a size class.

V gene	clone size	D gene	J gene	CDR3 protein	CDR3 DNA
TRBV9	.	.	TRBJ2-2	CASSVVGAGMNTGELFF	TGTGCCAGCAGCGTAGTAGGGGCGGGAATGAACACCGGGGAGCTGTTTTTT
TRBV7-8	few	.	TRBJ2-2	CASSQGTSLGTGELFF	TGTGCCAGCAGCCAGGGGACATCCTTGGGCACCGGGGAGCTGTTTTTT
TRBV28	.	TRBD1	TRBJ2-4	CASSQGGTHKNIQYF	TGTGCCAGCAGTCAAGGGGGCACCCATAAAAACATTCAGTACTTC
TRBV2	.	TRBD2	TRBJ2-5	CASNLAGGPGETQYF	TGTGCCAGCAATCTAGCGGGGGGGCCTGGCGAGACCCAGTACTTC
TRBV5-5	.	.	TRBJ2-7	CASSLGRVAYEQYF	TGTGCCAGCAGCTTAGGTCGGGTAGCCTACGAGCAGTACTTC
TRBV3-1/TRBV3-2	.	TRBD1	TRBJ2-7	CASSPIGTGGPYEQYF	TGTGCCAGCAGCCCAATCGGGACAGGGGGCCCCTACGAGCAGTACTTC
TRBV2	.	.	TRBJ2-7	CASTRPPQGEQYF	TGTGCCAGCACCCGACCACCACAGGGCGAGCAGTACTTC
TRBV11-3	.	.	TRBJ2-7	CASSPRAGGYEQYF	TGTGCCAGCAGCCCCCGCGCGGGTGGGTACGAGCAGTACTTC
TRBV29-1	.	TRBD1	TRBJ2-7	CSVWGEDRADEQYF	TGCAGCGTATGGGGGGAGGACAGGGCGGACGAGCAGTACTTC
TRBV11-3	.	.	TRBJ2-7	CASSFLQYEQYF	TGTGCCAGCAGCTTCTTACAGTACGAGCAGTACTTC
TRBV4-3	.	TRBD2	TRBJ2-3	CASSQKRGATDTQYF	TGCGCCAGCAGCCAAAAGCGGGGGGCCACAGATACGCAGTATTTT
TRBV27	.	TRBD1	TRBJ2-2	CASSARTGGNTGELFF	TGTGCCAGCAGTGCCAGGACAGGGGGAAACACCGGGGAGCTGTTTTTT
TRBV15	once	.	TRBJ2-1	CATSRVRLGDSEQFF	TGTGCCACCAGCCGCGTGAGGTTGGGGGACTCTGAGCAGTTCTTC
TRBV9	.	TRBD2	TRBJ2-3	CASSASGRRGDTQYF	TGTGCCAGCTCGGCGAGCGGGAGACGAGGAGATACGCAGTATTTT
TRBV4-3	.	.	TRBJ1-1	CASSQDDQGNTEAFF	TGCGCCAGCAGCCAAGATGACCAGGGGAACACTGAAGCTTTCTTT
TRBV30	.	TRBD2	TRBJ2-1	CACSSGGLYNEQFF	TGTGCCTGCAGTAGCGGGGGCCTCTACAATGAGCAGTTCTTC
TRBV18	once	TRBD1	TRBJ1-1	CASSTLQGADTEAFF	TGTGCCAGCTCAACACTTCAGGGGGCGGACACTGAAGCTTTCTTT
TRBV5-6	.	.	TRBJ1-2	CASSPGLGGYTF	TGTGCCAGCAGCCCGGGACTCGGGGGATACACCTTC
TRBV29-1	few	.	TRBJ1-3	CSVDQGFGNTIYF	TGCAGCGTTGACCAGGGGTTTGGAAACACCATATATTTT
TRBV6-5	once	TRBD2	TRBJ2-1	CASSTPTSGILEQFF	TGTGCCAGCAGTACGCCGACTAGCGGGATTTTAGAGCAGTTCTTC
TRBV7-2	.	.	TRBJ2-5	CASSLAGHGETQYF	TGTGCCAGCAGCTTAGCGGGACATGGAGAGACCCAGTACTTC
TRBV6-5	once	.	TRBJ2-7	CASSYVQGYEQYF	TGTGCCAGCAGTTACGTCCAGGGCTACGAGCAGTACTTC
TRBV3-1/TRBV3-2	.	TRBD1	TRBJ1-3	CASSRRDRGSSGNTIYF	TGTGCCAGCAGCCGCCGGGACAGGGGTTCCTCTGGAAACACCATATATTTT
TRBV10-3	.	.	TRBJ1-2	CAISETAYGYTF	TGTGCCATCAGTGAGACAGCCTATGGCTACACCTTC
TRBV11-2	.	.	TRBJ2-5	CASSLVSGGRETQYF	TGTGCCAGCAGCTTAGTATCCGGGGGACGAGAGACCCAGTACTTC
TRBV19	.	TRBD1	TRBJ1-2	CASSSPRDRVANYGYTF	TGTGCCAGTAGTTCACCCCGGGACAGGGTTGCTAACTATGGCTACACCTTC
TRBV28	.	TRBD2	TRBJ2-3	CASSQLTSGSFSDTQYF	TGTGCCAGCAGCCAATTGACTAGCGGGAGTTTCTCAGATACGCAGTATTTT
TRBV6-2/TRBV6-3	.	.	TRBJ2-2	CASSYSTAGTGELFF	TGTGCCAGCAGTTACTCCACCGCGGGCACCGGGGAGCTGTTTTTT
TRBV7-9	.	.	TRBJ2-7	CASSLAGYNHEQYF	TGTGCCAGCAGCTTAGCCGGGTATAACCACGAGCAGTACTTC
TRBV19	.	TRBD1	TRBJ2-5	CASRLTGEETQYF	TGTGCCAGTAGGCTGACAGGGGAAGAGACCCAGTACTTC
TRBV7-2	.	TRBD2	TRBJ2-5	CASSLGASGGQGTQYF	TGTGCCAGCAGCTTAGGGGCTAGCGGGGGCCAAGGGACCCAGTACTTC
TRBV15	.	.	TRBJ2-4	CATSRGTAENIQYF	TGTGCCACCAGCAGAGGGACAGCCGAAAACATTCAGTACTTC
TRBV4-3	.	TRBD1	TRBJ2-2	CASSHQAVGQGYTGELFF	TGCGCCAGCAGCCACCAGGCAGTAGGACAGGGGTACACCGGGGAGCTGTTTTTT
TRBV19	.	.	TRBJ2-1	CASSFGVRGEQFF	TGTGCCAGTAGTTTCGGGGTTCGGGGTGAGCAGTTCTTC
TRBV7-2	few	TRBD2	TRBJ2-7	CASSSTTGTSGNRYEQYF	TGTGCCAGCAGTTCAACTACCGGGACTAGCGGGAATAGGTACGAGCAGTACTTC
TRBV4-1	.	.	TRBJ1-4	CASSQEHGGGSTEKLFF	TGCGCCAGCAGCCAAGAACACGGTGGGGGCTCTACTGAAAAACTGTTTTTT
TRBV4-1	once	TRBD2	TRBJ2-1	CASSQGVYGRPNNEQFF	TGCGCCAGCAGCCAAGGGGTATACGGGAGGCCTAACAATGAGCAGTTCTTC
TRBV7-6	.	.	TRBJ2-1	CASSLGSGSYISYNEQFF	TGTGCCAGCAGCTTAGGATCCGGGTCGTATATCTCCTACAATGAGCAGTTCTTC
TRBV27	.	.	TRBJ1-5	CASRFAGVDQPQHF	TGTGCCAGCAGGTTCGCGGGTGTAGATCAGCCCCAGCATTTT